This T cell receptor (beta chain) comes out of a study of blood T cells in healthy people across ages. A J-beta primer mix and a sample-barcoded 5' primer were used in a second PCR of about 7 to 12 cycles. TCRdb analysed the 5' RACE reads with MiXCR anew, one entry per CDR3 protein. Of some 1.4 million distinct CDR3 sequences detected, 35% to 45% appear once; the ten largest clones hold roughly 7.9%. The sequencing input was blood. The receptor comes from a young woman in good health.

CDR3 protein: CASSSWGGYTEAFF. The DNA of the CDR3 is TGTGCCAGCAGTAGTTGGGGGGGGTACACTGAAGCTTTCTTT. The chain carries TRBV27 and TRBJ1-1; D perhaps matches TRBD1 (5 bases). Trimming left V 5 bases short and J 3 bases short, with 13 bases between. Germline assignment: CDR1 MNHEY and CDR2 SMNVEV (reference sequence). The CDR3 length is 14 residues.